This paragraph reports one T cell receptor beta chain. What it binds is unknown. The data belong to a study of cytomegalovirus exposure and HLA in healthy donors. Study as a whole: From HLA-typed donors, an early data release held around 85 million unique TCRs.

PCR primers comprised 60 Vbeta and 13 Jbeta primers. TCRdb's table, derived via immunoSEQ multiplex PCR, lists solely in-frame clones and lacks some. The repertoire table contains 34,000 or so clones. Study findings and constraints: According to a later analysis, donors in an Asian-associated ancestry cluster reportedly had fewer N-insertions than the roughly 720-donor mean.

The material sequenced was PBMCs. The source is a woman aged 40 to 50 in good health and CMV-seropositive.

CDR3 coding DNA: TGTGCCAGCAGTTTCGTAAGGGGGATCACCTATGGCTACACCTTC. This encodes CASSFVRGITYGYTF. This rearrangement joins TRBV28 to TRBJ1-2; tentatively, D is TRBD1 (6 bases). CDR3 size: 15 residues. The germline CDR1 and CDR2 sequences are MDHEN and SYDVKM. Between the trimmed V and J ends, which lost 3 bases and 4 bases, there was a span of 15 bases.